This T cell receptor (beta chain) was found in a study of shared clonotypes between healthy human individuals. Overall study results and limits: Sequencing depth was expected to affect clonotype sharing among donors.

The CDR3 totals 13 residues. Trimming stripped 6 bases from V and 4 bases from J, with 13 bases between. Germline V CDR1 and CDR2: SQVTM, ANQGSEA. Unsorted PBMC samples were amplified in replicate PCRs containing around 310 ng DNA, some 30,000 T cell genomes. Profiling relied on immunoSEQ multiplex PCR, and the TCRdb table lists in-frame clones only, not all of them. The sample lists about 470,000 clones, roughly 77% occurring once. Genomic DNA from unsorted samples was obtained from around 88 million PBMCs (per sample). With regard to this clone: Its antigen is as yet unknown.

V and J are TRBV29-1 and TRBJ2-1; D remains ambiguous. The sequencing sample was made of PBMCs. The source is a woman aged 40 to 50 in good health. Some clones in this sample may be carry-over from other donors' samples. Here the CDR3 reads CSVPDLGYNEQFF. CDR3 bases: TGCAGCGTACCTGACTTGGGGTACAATGAGCAGTTCTTC.